What follows describes a single T cell receptor (beta chain). Its cognate antigen is unknown. Sequencing used immunoSEQ multiplex PCR; TCRdb keeps in-frame clones, though not all of them. The sample records over 150,000 clones, 85% being singletons. The sample belongs to a study of cytomegalovirus exposure and HLA in healthy donors. Study-level information: The roughly 130 validation repertoires used the same platform as the roughly 610 first-cohort repertoires, a later analysis reported.

Regarding the study as a whole: The study put under 200 TCR beta chains on its list as cytomegalovirus-associated. A subsequent analysis found that TCR clusters from the first cohort also tended to co-occur in the 120 or so validation repertoires, with about 94% of cluster scores above 0. Usually a TCR sequence was rare, but some public TCRs were found in many donors.

The CDR3 loop spans 13 amino acids. The V segment lost 5 bases and the J segment 4 bases; nucleotides outside the gene matches: 5. CDR1 is SGHDT and CDR2 is YYEEEE in the germline V gene. The clonotype comes from a man aged 18 to 35 in good health and CMV-seropositive. The sequencing sample was made of PBMCs. The V and J genes are TRBV5-6 and TRBJ1-2, with 7 bases matching TRBD1. The CDR3 loop is CASRSTGLYGYTF. Written as DNA, the CDR3 is TGTGCCAGCAGATCGACAGGGCTCTATGGCTACACCTTC.